Listed below are T cell receptor beta chains from one sample, sequenced in a study of beta chain features in type 1 diabetes. Profiling relied on immunoSEQ multiplex PCR, and the TCRdb table lists in-frame clones only, not all of them. The sample includes around 430,000 clones, 25% to 35% of them seen just once. Material: naive CD4+ T cells from blood. The receptors originated from a man aged 18 to 29 in good health. Both conserved end residues are part of each CDR3.

V	J	CDR3
TRBV5-1	TRBJ1-1	CASSLTVAEFQEAFF
TRBV30	TRBJ2-7	CAWNKGALDEQYF
TRBV4-2	TRBJ2-7	CASSQDLGVYEQYF
TRBV30	TRBJ2-2	CAWSPNGGELFF
TRBV5-1	TRBJ2-5	CASSEGTAQETQYF
TRBV9	TRBJ2-1	CASSHAGQGNEQFF
TRBV20-1	TRBJ1-1	CSARGGLEAFF
TRBV4-3	TRBJ2-2	CASSQGGYTGELFF
TRBV30	TRBJ2-2	CAWSARSTGELFF
TRBV7-9	TRBJ2-6	CASSDRQGAGANVLTF
TRBV23-1	TRBJ1-4	CASSQSVATYNEKLFF
TRBV25-1	TRBJ2-2	CASSAQTGPGELFF
TRBV29-1	TRBJ1-4	CSVPLGATNEKLFF
TRBV11-2	TRBJ2-3	CASSLSDRTDTQYF
TRBV13	TRBJ2-5	CASSRGLRETQYF
TRBV30	TRBJ1-5	CAWRDGSNQPQHF
TRBV4-2	TRBJ2-2	CASTGTANTGELFF
TRBV5-4	TRBJ2-1	CASSSHTSSYNEQFF
TRBV9	TRBJ2-3	CASSVVGGQADTQYF
TRBV11-1	TRBJ2-1	CASSQALARKNEQFF
TRBV15	TRBJ2-2	CATSRDLGYTGELFF
TRBV30	TRBJ2-3	CAWSGSSGSTDTQYF
TRBV9	TRBJ1-2	CASSASGYGYTF
TRBV30	TRBJ1-2	CAWSGTGLDGYTF
TRBV7-6	TRBJ2-1	CASSFAAGGPSLLGDEQFF
TRBV4-3	TRBJ1-2	CASSQSPTGGSYGYTF
TRBV11-2	TRBJ1-2	CASSLAREGYTF
TRBV9	TRBJ2-7	CASSVETSGEQYF
TRBV29-1	TRBJ2-7	CSVEAVDTYEQYF
TRBV5-1	TRBJ2-1	CASRDGIGQGYNEQFF
TRBV7-2	TRBJ2-5	CASSPEAAIAGFETQYF
TRBV4-1	TRBJ2-6	CASSQVAGANVLTF
TRBV6-5	TRBJ2-7	CASRFTGTGGHEQYF
TRBV7-2	TRBJ2-1	CASSARTSGNNEQFF
TRBV30	TRBJ1-5	CAWSVELDQPQHF
TRBV9	TRBJ2-3	CASSVLAGGVDTQYF
TRBV30	TRBJ2-5	CAWSNLQGDQETQYF
TRBV29-1	TRBJ1-2	CSVEGGDSYGYTF
TRBV30	TRBJ1-4	CAWSVSLLNEKLFF
TRBV28	TRBJ2-7	CASSLTFYEQYF
TRBV30	TRBJ1-2	CAWRGQGKDGYTF
TRBV5-1	TRBJ2-5	CASSTGTGEETQYF
TRBV29-1	TRBJ2-7	CSVAGERDRSYEQYF
TRBV25-1	TRBJ2-7	CASSGGQGSYEQYF
TRBV9	TRBJ2-1	CASSVAGGSSYNEQFF
TRBV7-9	TRBJ2-5	CASSLLAGETQYF